This T cell receptor beta chain was captured in a study of blood T cell repertoires in COVID-19. Across the whole study: Italy, Spain and the United States were the sources of the convalescent and acute COVID-19 samples. Sources were T cells, B-cell-depleted T cells, or PBMCs; the material itself was cDNA or gDNA.

Authors' data handling: Amplified reference gene primers provided the basis for estimating nucleated cell counts. Using immunoSEQ multiplex PCR, the repertoire was profiled, and TCRdb retains in-frame clones only, with some absent. The V and J calls and clone size are taken from that table; D and trimming were inferred from the DNA. The sample records 350,000 to 450,000 clones, around 86% being singletons. V lost 6 bases and J 1 base, leaving 10 bases between the germline ends. Per the germline V gene, CDR1 is MNHEY and CDR2 is SVGAGI. This CDR3 spans 13 amino acids. The sequencing input was peripheral blood. This rearrangement joins TRBV6-5 to TRBJ2-7, with D possibly being TRBD1 (6 bases). The sequence came from a human donor in a cohort sampled during active COVID-19. CDR3 in amino acids: CASRTTGSYEQYF. CDR3 nucleotides: TGTGCCAGCAGGACCACAGGGTCCTACGAGCAGTACTTC.